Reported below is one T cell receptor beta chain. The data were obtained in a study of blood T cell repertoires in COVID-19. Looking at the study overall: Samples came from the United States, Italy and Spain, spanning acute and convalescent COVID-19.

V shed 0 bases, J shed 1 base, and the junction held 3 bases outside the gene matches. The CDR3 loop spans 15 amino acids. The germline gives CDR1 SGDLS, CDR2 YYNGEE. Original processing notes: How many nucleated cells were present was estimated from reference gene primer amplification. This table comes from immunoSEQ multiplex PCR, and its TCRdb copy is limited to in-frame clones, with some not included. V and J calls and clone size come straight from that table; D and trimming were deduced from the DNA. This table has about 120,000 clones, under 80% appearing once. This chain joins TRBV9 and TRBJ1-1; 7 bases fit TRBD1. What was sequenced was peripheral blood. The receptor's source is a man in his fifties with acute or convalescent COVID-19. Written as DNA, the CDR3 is TGTGCCAGCAGCGTAGGGGCAGGGGGGAACACTGAAGCTTTCTTT. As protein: CASSVGAGGNTEAFF. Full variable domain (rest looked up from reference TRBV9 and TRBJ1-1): DSGVTQTPKHLITATGQRVTLRCSPRSGDLSVYWYQQSLDQGLQFLIQYYNGEERAKGNILERFSAQQFPDLHSELNLSSLELGDSALYFCASSVGAGGNTEAFFGQGTRLTVV.